Below are 5 T cell receptor beta chains sequenced from a single sample in a study of cytomegalovirus exposure and HLA in healthy donors. Libraries were prepared by immunoSEQ multiplex PCR; TCRdb keeps only in-frame clonotypes and omits some of them. The sample records about 65,000 clones, 90% to 95% being singletons. Sequenced: PBMCs. The receptors stem from a woman aged 18-30 years in good health and CMV-seronegative.

V usage is TRBV7-9 and J usage is TRBJ2-5, with 9 bases identical to TRBD2. Per germline, CDR1 SEHNR and CDR2 FQNEAQ (reference sequence). With 0 bases clipped from V and 8 bases from J, the junction kept 7 bases outside the gene matches. The CDR3 length is 15 residues. The CDR3 DNA reads as TGTGCCAGCAGCTTAGCGGGACAGCGGGAGGTAACCCAGTACTTC. Amino acid sequence: CASSLAGQREVTQYF.

The V gene is TRBV30, the J gene TRBJ1-1; D gene uncertain. The CDR3 is made up of 14 amino acids. From germline, CDR1 is GTSNPN and CDR2 SVGIG (reference sequence). V lost 3 bases and J 5 bases, leaving 16 bases between the germline ends. The CDR3 sequence: CAWSALQVRTEAFF. CDR3 in DNA: TGTGCCTGGAGCGCATTGCAGGTTCGGACTGAAGCTTTCTTT.

This chain links TRBV13 with TRBJ2-7, with D possibly TRBD1 on 6 matching bases. The CDR3 runs to 14 residues. In germline, CDR1 is PRHDT, CDR2 FYEKMQ (reference sequence). Trimming cost V 3 bases and J 4 bases, with 13 bases left between them. The CDR3 loop reads CASSLGTRNYEQYF. In DNA, the CDR3 is TGTGCCAGCAGCTTGGGGACACGAAATTACGAGCAGTACTTC.

The V gene is TRBV11-2, the J gene TRBJ2-3; no definite D call. Between the trimmed V and J ends, which lost 3 bases and 2 bases, there was a span of 6 bases. The CDR3 contains 13 residues. CDR1 and CDR2 from the germline V gene are SGHAT and FQNNGV. The CDR3 protein is CASSLLPTDTQYF. Written as DNA, the CDR3 is TGTGCCAGCAGCTTGCTACCCACAGATACGCAGTATTTT.

This chain connects TRBV28 to TRBJ1-2; D may be TRBD1 (5 bases). Trimming removed 6 bases at V and 5 bases at J, with 13 bases between. Germline CDR1 reads MDHEN; CDR2 reads SYDVKM. CDR3 length: 13 residues. The CDR3 reads CASSARGWYGYTF. DNA for the CDR3: TGTGCCAGCAGCGCAAGGGGATGGTATGGCTACACCTTC.